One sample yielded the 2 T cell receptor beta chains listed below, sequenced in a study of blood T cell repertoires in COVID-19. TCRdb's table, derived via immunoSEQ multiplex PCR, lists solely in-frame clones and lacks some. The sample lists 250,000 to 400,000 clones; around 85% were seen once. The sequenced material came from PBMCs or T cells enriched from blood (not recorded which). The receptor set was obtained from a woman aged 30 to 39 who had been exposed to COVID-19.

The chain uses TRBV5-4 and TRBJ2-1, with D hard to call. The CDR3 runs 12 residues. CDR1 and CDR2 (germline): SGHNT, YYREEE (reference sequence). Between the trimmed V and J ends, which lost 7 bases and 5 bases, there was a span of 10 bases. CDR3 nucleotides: TGTGCCAGCCAGGCGCTTCACAATGAGCAGTTCTTC. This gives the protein CASQALHNEQFF.

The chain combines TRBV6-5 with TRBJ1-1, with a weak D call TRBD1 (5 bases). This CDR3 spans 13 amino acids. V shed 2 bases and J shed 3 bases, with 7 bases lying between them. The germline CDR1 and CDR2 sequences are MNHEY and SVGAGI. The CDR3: CASSYDSYTEAFF. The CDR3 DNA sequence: TGTGCCAGCAGTTACGACAGTTACACTGAAGCTTTCTTT.